Given below is one T cell receptor beta chain in context. As yet, its antigen is unknown. Germline trimming cut 1 base from V and 4 bases from J; bases unmatched to any gene: 4. The CDR3 consists of 14 residues. Germline CDR1 SGHDT, CDR2 YYEEEE. This record belongs to a study of siplizumab effects on memory and regulatory T cells. Assay used: immunoSEQ multiplex PCR; TCRdb lists only in-frame clones, some missing. The table has 85,000 to 130,000 clones, around 90% seen once; the top ten hold 0.73%. Findings and limits, study-wide: Whether the proliferating Tregs (from siplizumab cultures) were suppressive was not confirmed. Just a small share of alloreactive clones was traced back to unstimulated subsets.

The gene calls are TRBV5-6 and TRBJ2-7; 8 nucleotides align to TRBD1. Sequencing was done on a sample of Tregs sorted from blood. The TCR was taken from a human donor in good health. CDR3 nucleotide sequence: TGTGCCAGCAGCTTGACAGGGGGTGAGTACGAGCAGTACTTC. It yields the protein CASSLTGGEYEQYF.